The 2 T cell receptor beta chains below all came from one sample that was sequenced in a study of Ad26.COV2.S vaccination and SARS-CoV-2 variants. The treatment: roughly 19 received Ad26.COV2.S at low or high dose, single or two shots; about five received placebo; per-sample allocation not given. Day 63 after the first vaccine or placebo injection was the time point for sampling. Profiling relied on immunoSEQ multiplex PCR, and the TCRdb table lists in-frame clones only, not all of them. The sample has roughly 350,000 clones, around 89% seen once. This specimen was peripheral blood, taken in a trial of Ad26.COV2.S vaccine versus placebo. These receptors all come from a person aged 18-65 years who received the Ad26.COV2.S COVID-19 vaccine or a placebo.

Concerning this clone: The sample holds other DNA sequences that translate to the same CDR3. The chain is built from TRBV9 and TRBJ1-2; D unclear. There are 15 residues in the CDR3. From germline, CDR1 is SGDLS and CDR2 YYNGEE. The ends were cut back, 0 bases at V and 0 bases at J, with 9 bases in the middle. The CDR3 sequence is CASSVEAGPNYGYTF. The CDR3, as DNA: TGTGCCAGCAGCGTAGAGGCAGGCCCTAACTATGGCTACACCTTC.

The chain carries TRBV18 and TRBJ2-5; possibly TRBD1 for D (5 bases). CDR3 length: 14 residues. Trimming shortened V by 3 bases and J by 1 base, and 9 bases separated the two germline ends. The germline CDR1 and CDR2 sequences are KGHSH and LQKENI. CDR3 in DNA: TGTGCCAGCTCACCGGGCCAGGGCCAAGAGACCCAGTACTTC. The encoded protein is CASSPGQGQETQYF.